Each of the 3 T cell receptor beta chains below was sequenced from the same sample in a study of regulatory T cells in long-lasting Graves disease. Construction of the TCR beta libraries employed iRepertoire HTBI primers in conjunction with Arm-PCR of CDR3 regions. TCRdb re-called the multiplex PCR reads through MiXCR, storing one row per CDR3 protein. The table has more than 350,000 distinct CDR3 sequences, 14% to 15% seen once; the top ten hold 16%. Sample time point: newly diagnosed GD, antithyroid drugs for less than 3 months. The TCR library used RNA extracted from PBMCs. These data were likewise used in another study, on T cells in Graves' hyperthyroidism and ophthalmopathy.

The sample was peripheral blood mononuclear cells (PBMCs), taken at new diagnosis, from a patient treated with antithyroid drugs. The origin of the receptors is a woman in her thirties with Graves disease.

V gene TRBV2 combines with J gene TRBJ2-3; D is unresolved. In germline, CDR1 is SNHLY, CDR2 FYNNEI. The CDR3 runs to 14 residues. V lost 1 base to trimming and J lost 0 bases, with 5 bases between them. Here the CDR3 reads CASSEEGSTDTQYF. CDR3 nucleotides: TGTGCCAGCAGTGAAGAGGGTAGCACAGATACGCAGTATTTT.

The sample holds many counts of this clonotype. The genes are TRBV29-1 and TRBJ2-3, with a weak D call TRBD1 (6 bases). The CDR3 covers 13 residues. Germline loops: CDR1 SQVTM, CDR2 ANQGSEA. V dropped 6 bases and J dropped 0 bases, with 10 bases sitting between them. CDR3 amino acids: CSVKGVSTDTQYF. In DNA, the CDR3 is TGCAGCGTGAAGGGGGTTAGCACAGATACGCAGTATTTT.

Worth noting for this clonotype: No conserved phenylalanine or tryptophan ends this CDR3, so it is likely a read error. V usage is TRBV6-2 or TRBV6-3 and J usage is TRBJ2-7; 8 bases fit TRBD2. This CDR3 is 14 amino acids long. From germline, CDR1 is MNHEY and CDR2 SVGEGT. The ends lost 5 bases at V and 3 bases at J; junction bases unmatched: 6. The CDR3 sequence: CASSGREGLYEQYL. For the CDR3, the DNA is TGTGCCAGCAGTGGACGGGAGGGCCTCTACGAGCAGTACCTC.